The clone carrying this T cell receptor beta chain was observed a few times. Its antigen is not known. This entry is derived from a study of T cell repertoires in cytomegalovirus infection. V dropped 7 bases and J dropped 5; count of bases not matched to a gene: 7. CDR1 and CDR2 (germline): SGHTA, FQGNSA. The CDR3 length is 13 residues. TCRdb ran MiXCR on the reads and lists one entry per CDR3 protein. This table has approximately 240,000 distinct CDR3 sequences, about 12% appearing once. Regarding the study as a whole: Cumulated frequencies of public TCR beta families served to identify carriers of CMV plus the relevant HLA.

The source is a human donor in good health (CMV status not recorded). Some clones in this sample may be carry-over from other donors' samples. The sequenced sample was PBMCs. The chain is built from TRBV7-2 and TRBJ2-5, with 7 bases identical to TRBD1. The CDR3 DNA follows: TGTGCCAGCACGAGACAGGGTATGGAGACCCAGTACTTC. It translates to CASTRQGMETQYF.